This T cell receptor beta chain is from a study of identical twins. The CDR3 sequence is 15 residues long. V lost 6 bases and J lost 4; bases outside the gene matches: 4. Overall study results and limits: Partly confounded zero-insertion analyses could result from invariant MAIT and iNKT cells. In drawing conclusions, the study used cross-sectional statistical analysis and did not follow the same donors. Alpha sequences that were out-of-frame and twin-shared showed an excess of low generation probability.

Unique molecular identifiers were in the cDNA, with template-switch universal primer binding. A single record per CDR3 protein comes from TCRdb applying MiXCR to the 5' RACE reads. Seen here are more than 350,000 distinct CDR3 sequences, approximately 10% observed once, and the top ten hold around 8.6%. Of note for this clonotype: Antigen specificity is unknown.

Sequences were obtained from naive T cells sorted from blood. The receptor was derived from a woman in her fifties or sixties in good health. The chain recombines TRBV12-3 or TRBV12-4 with TRBJ2-2, with 11 bases identical to TRBD2. The CDR3 spells CASRLAGGTTGELFF. The DNA of the CDR3 is TGTGCCAGCAGGCTAGCGGGAGGCACCACCGGGGAGCTGTTTTTT.